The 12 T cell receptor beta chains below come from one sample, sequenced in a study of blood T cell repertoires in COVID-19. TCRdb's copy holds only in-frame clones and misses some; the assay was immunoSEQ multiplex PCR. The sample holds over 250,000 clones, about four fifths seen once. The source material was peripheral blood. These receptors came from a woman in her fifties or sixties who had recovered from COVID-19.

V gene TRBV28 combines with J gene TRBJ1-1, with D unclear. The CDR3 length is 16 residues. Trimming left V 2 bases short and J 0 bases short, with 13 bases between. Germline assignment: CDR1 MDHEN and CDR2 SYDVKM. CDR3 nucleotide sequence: TGTGCCAGCAGTTTAACGGTTCACCCTATGAACACTGAAGCTTTCTTT. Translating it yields CASSLTVHPMNTEAFF. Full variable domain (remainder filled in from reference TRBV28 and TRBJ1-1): DVKVTQSSRYLVKRTGEKVFLECVQDMDHENMFWYRQDPGLGLRLIYFSYDVKMKEKGDIPEGYSVSREKKERFSLILESASTNQTSMYLCASSLTVHPMNTEAFFGQGTRLTVV.

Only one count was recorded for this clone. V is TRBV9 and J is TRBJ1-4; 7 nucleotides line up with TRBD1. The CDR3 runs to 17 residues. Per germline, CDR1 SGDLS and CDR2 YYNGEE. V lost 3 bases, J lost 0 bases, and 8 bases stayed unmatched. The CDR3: CASSGRGTDATNEKLFF. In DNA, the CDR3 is TGTGCCAGCAGCGGGAGGGGGACAGATGCAACTAATGAAAAACTGTTTTTT.

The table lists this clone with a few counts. The CDR3 DNA is TGTGCCAGCAAGAACGCGGCAGGGCAGGGCACTGAAGCTTTCTTT. It is translated as CASKNAAGQGTEAFF. The genes are TRBV7-3 and TRBJ1-1; D perhaps matches TRBD1 (5 bases). Between the trimmed V and J ends, which lost 7 bases and 4 bases, there was a span of 19 bases. CDR1 and CDR2 from the germline V gene are SGHTA and FQGTGA. CDR3 size: 15 residues. The entire variable domain, with the rest obtained from reference TRBV7-3 and TRBJ1-1, is as follows: GAGVSQTPSNKVTEKGKYVELRCDPISGHTALYWYRQSLGQGPEFLIYFQGTGAADDSGLPNDRFFAVRPEGSVSTLKIQRTERGDSAVYLCASKNAAGQGTEAFFGQGTRLTVV.

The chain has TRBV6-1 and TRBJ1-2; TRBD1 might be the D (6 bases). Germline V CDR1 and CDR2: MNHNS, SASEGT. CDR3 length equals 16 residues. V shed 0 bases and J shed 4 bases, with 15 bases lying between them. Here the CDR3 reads CASSEAGGRMGYGYTF. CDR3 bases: TGTGCCAGCAGTGAAGCCGGGGGGCGGATGGGCTATGGCTACACCTTC.

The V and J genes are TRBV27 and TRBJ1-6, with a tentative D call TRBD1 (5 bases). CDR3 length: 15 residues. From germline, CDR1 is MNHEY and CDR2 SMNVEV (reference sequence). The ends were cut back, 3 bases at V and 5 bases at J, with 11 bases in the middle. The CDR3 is CASSFGGTDNSPLHF. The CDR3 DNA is TGTGCCAGCAGTTTTGGGGGGACGGATAATTCACCCCTCCACTTT.

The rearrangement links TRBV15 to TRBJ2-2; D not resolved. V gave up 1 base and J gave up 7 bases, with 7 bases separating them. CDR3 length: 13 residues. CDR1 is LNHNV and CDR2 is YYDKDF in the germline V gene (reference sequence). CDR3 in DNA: TGTGCCACCAGCAGAGCAGGCGTCGGGGAGCTGTTTTTT. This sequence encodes CATSRAGVGELFF. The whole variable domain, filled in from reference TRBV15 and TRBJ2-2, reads DAMVIQNPRYQVTQFGKPVTLSCSQTLNHNVMYWYQQKSSQAPKLLFHYYDKDFNNEADTPDNFQSRRPNTSFCFLDIRSPGLGDTAMYLCATSRAGVGELFFGEGSRLTVL.

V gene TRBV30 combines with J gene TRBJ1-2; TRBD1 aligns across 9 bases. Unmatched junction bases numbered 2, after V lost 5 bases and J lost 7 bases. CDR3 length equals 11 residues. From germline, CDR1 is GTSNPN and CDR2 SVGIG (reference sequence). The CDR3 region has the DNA TGTGCCTGGGACAGGGGGGGTGGCTACACCTTC. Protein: CAWDRGGGYTF.

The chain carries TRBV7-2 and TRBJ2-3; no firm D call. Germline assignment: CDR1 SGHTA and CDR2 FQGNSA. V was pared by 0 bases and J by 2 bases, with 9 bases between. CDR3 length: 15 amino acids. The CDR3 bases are TGTGCCAGCAGCTTAGCCTCCTACTTCACAGATACGCAGTATTTT. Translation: CASSLASYFTDTQYF.

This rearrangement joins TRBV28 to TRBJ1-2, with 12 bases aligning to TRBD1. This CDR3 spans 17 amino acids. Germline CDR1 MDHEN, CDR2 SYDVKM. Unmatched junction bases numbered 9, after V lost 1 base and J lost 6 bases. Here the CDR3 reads CASSLSRHGTGGNGYTF. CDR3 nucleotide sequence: TGTGCCAGCAGTTTATCCCGCCACGGGACAGGGGGCAATGGCTACACCTTC.

The CDR3 protein is CASSTGLANNEQFF. The CDR3, as DNA: TGTGCCAGCAGCACGGGACTAGCGAACAATGAGCAGTTCTTC. This sequence joins TRBV7-3 and TRBJ2-1; 10 positions match TRBD2. Germline V gene sequence: CDR1 SGHTA, CDR2 FQGTGA. With V trimmed by 5 bases and J by 5 bases, 3 bases remained unmatched. The CDR3 is 14 residues long. The complete variable domain, with remaining parts taken from reference TRBV7-3 and TRBJ2-1, reads GAGVSQTPSNKVTEKGKYVELRCDPISGHTALYWYRQSLGQGPEFLIYFQGTGAADDSGLPNDRFFAVRPEGSVSTLKIQRTERGDSAVYLCASSTGLANNEQFFGPGTRLTVL.

CDR3 protein: CASTQTGSHEKLFF. Written as DNA, the CDR3 is TGCGCCAGCACACAAACCGGGAGCCATGAAAAACTGTTTTTT. V and J are TRBV5-1 and TRBJ1-4; D not certain. The germline V gene has CDR1 SGHRS and CDR2 YFSETQ. Trimming took 6 bases from V and 6 from J, leaving 15 bases between them. The CDR3 length is 14 residues.

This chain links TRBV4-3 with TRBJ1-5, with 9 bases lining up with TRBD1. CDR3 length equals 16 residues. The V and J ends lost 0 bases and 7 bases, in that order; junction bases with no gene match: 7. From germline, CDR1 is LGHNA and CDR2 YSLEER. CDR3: CASSQDRGTGRQPQHF. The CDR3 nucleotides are TGCGCCAGCAGCCAAGATAGAGGGACAGGGAGGCAGCCCCAGCATTTT.